The 8 T cell receptor beta chains presented below share a single source sample, sequenced in a study of shared clonotypes between healthy human individuals. Clones were sequenced by immunoSEQ multiplex PCR, and TCRdb holds only the in-frame ones, with some missing. The data hold 650,000 to 750,000 clones, with about two thirds observed a single time. Sequencing was carried out using memory CD4+ T cells sorted from blood. The subset is: CD45RA-negative fraction. Receptor source: a woman under 40 in good health.

V and J are TRBV6-6 and TRBJ2-5; TRBD1 matches 8 bases. The V and J ends lost 6 bases and 4 bases, in that order; junction bases with no gene match: 4. CDR3 length: 13 residues. Per the germline V gene, CDR1 is MNHNY and CDR2 is SVGAGI (reference sequence). In nucleotides, the CDR3 is TGTGCCAGCAGCACAGGGGGAGGAGAGACCCAGTACTTC. Encoded protein: CASSTGGGETQYF.

The CDR3 nucleotides are TGTGCCAGCAGCTTAAACCCAGGGGCGAACACCGGGGAGCTGTTTTTT. Translated, it gives CASSLNPGANTGELFF. The chain combines TRBV7-3 with TRBJ2-2; weak D call: TRBD1 (6 bases). V was cut by 1 base and J by 0 bases, with 9 bases left in between. The CDR3 has 16 amino acids. Germline CDR1 and CDR2: SGHTA and FQGTGA.

The gene calls are TRBV5-8 and TRBJ1-1; D is ambiguous. This CDR3 comprises 15 residues. Trimming took 0 bases from V and 3 from J, leaving 12 bases between them. Germline assignment: CDR1 SGHTS and CDR2 YDEGEE. CDR3 residues: CASSLGWGRDTEAFF. The CDR3 DNA follows: TGTGCCAGCAGCTTGGGATGGGGAAGAGACACTGAAGCTTTCTTT.

With regard to this clone: Other DNA sequences within the sample encode an identical CDR3. V is TRBV19 and J is TRBJ1-1; D unresolved. Germline V CDR1 and CDR2: LNHDA, SQIVND (reference sequence). V lost 1 base, J lost 4 bases, and 10 bases lay in between. The CDR3 has 14 residues. The CDR3 here is CASSIGSGGTEAFF. The CDR3 DNA follows: TGTGCCAGTAGTATAGGGTCGGGCGGCACTGAAGCTTTCTTT.

The chain carries TRBV14 and TRBJ2-1; 13 bases align to TRBD2. V lost 2 bases and J lost 10; bases outside the gene matches: 11. There are 17 residues in the CDR3. CDR1 and CDR2 (germline): SGHDN, FVKESK. The CDR3 sequence: CASSQPGLAGRGSEQFF. CDR3 coding DNA: TGTGCCAGCAGCCAACCGGGACTAGCGGGAAGGGGGTCAGAGCAGTTCTTC.

Concerning this clone itself: It may be a read error: a sequence one base away is much more abundant. Other DNA sequences from this sample encode an identical CDR3 as well. The chain combines TRBV5-1 with TRBJ2-5, with 8 bases lining up with TRBD1. Per germline, CDR1 SGHRS and CDR2 YFSETQ. The CDR3 runs to 13 residues. The junction had 3 bases not matched to a gene; V was cut back by 4 bases and J by 4 bases. CDR3 amino acids: CASSLGQGETQYF. In DNA, the CDR3 is TGCGCCAGCAGCCTTGGACAGGGAGAGACCCAGTACTTC.

V and J are TRBV18 and TRBJ2-2; 10 bases fit TRBD2. The germline V gene has CDR1 KGHSH and CDR2 LQKENI. The CDR3 sequence is 18 residues long. The V gene end was trimmed by 3 bases and the J gene end by 0 bases; junction bases not matched to a gene: 7. Written as DNA, the CDR3 is TGTGCCAGCTCACCTCTAGGGACTAGCGAATCGAACACCGGGGAGCTGTTTTTT. Protein sequence: CASSPLGTSESNTGELFF.

The chain combines TRBV19 with TRBJ2-7; 9 nucleotides line up with TRBD2. The junction had 14 bases not matched to a gene; V was cut back by 5 bases and J by 0 bases. This CDR3 is 18 amino acids long. CDR1 and CDR2 from the germline V gene are LNHDA and SQIVND (reference sequence). For the CDR3, the DNA is TGTGCCAGTAGTGCCACGTGGAGCGGGAGGACGGACTCCTACGAGCAGTACTTC. It specifies CASSATWSGRTDSYEQYF.